This T cell receptor beta chain appears in the sequencing data of a study of blood T cells in healthy people across ages. Broader study findings: While age rose, TCR beta diversity per million T cells dropped in a roughly linear way.

The sample holds many counts of this clonotype. Its target is unknown. Donors were systemically healthy Caucasian individuals from Russia aged about 6 to 90 years. It was with a sample-barcoded 5' primer and a J-beta primer mix that a second PCR of roughly 7 to 12 cycles was run. TCRdb processed the 5' RACE reads anew with MiXCR; each CDR3 protein has one entry. This table has about 1.7 million distinct CDR3 sequences, 28% appearing once. The sequence came from a woman in her thirties in good health. Sequenced sample: blood.

CDR3 nucleotides: TGTGCCAGCAGCCAAGATCGAGGGGGCCAAGAGACCCAGTACTTC. This translates into CASSQDRGGQETQYF. The chain is built from TRBV4-2 and TRBJ2-5; a weak D match, TRBD1 (6 bases). The ends were cut back, 0 bases at V and 1 base at J, with 9 bases in the middle. CDR3 length: 15 amino acids. Germline lookup yields CDR1 LGHNA and CDR2 YNFKEQ.